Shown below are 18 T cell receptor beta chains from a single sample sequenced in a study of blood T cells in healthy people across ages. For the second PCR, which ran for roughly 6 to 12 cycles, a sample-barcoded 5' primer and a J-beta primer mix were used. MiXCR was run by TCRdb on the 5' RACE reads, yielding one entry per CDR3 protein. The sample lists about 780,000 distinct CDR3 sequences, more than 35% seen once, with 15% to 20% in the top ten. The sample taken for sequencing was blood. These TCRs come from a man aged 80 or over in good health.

This CDR3 reads CASSLVGDQEQYF. The CDR3 nucleotides are TGCGCCAGCAGCTTGGTAGGGGATCAGGAGCAGTACTTC. V is TRBV5-1 and J is TRBJ2-7, with D possibly matching TRBD1 (5 bases). Germline assignment: CDR1 SGHRS and CDR2 YFSETQ. Trimming pared 0 bases from V and 7 bases from J, leaving 11 bases between. This CDR3 has 13 amino acids.

The CDR3 here is CASNFGQGIGETQYF. The CDR3 DNA follows: TGTGCCAGCAACTTCGGACAGGGGATAGGGGAGACCCAGTACTTC. The chain recombines TRBV7-2 with TRBJ2-7; 9 nucleotides align to TRBD1. The J call is in doubt because the DNA end fits TRBJ2-5 better. The CDR3 consists of 15 residues. Germline V gene data show CDR1 as SGHTA and CDR2 as FQGNSA.

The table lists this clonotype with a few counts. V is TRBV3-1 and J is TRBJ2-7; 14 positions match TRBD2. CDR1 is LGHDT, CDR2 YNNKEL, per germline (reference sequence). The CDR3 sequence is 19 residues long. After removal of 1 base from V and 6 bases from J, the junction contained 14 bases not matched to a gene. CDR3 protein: CASSQGTRRLAGGRFEQYF. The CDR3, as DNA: TGTGCCAGCAGCCAAGGAACCCGAAGACTAGCGGGGGGGCGTTTCGAGCAGTACTTC.

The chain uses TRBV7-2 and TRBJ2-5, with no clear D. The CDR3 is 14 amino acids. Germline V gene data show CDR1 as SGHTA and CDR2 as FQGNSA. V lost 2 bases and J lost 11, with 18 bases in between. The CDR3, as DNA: TGTGCCAGCAGCTTAAATGGAGTTTGGGATGAGCAGTACTTC. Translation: CASSLNGVWDEQYF. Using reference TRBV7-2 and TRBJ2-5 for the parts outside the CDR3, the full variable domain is GAGVSQSPSNKVTEKGKDVELRCDPISGHTALYWYRQSLGQGLEFLIYFQGNSAPDKSGLPSDRFSAERTGGSVSTLTIQRTQQEDSAVYLCASSLNGVWDEQYFGPGTRLLVL.

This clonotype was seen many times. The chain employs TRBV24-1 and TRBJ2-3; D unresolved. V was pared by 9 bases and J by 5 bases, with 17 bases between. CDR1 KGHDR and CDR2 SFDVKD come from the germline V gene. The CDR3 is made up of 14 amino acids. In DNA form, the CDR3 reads TGTGCCACCCGCGTTCGCAGTGGAGAAGATACGCAGTATTTT. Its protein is CATRVRSGEDTQYF.

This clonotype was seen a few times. The CDR3 bases are TGCGCCAGCAGCTTGCCACTAGCGGGATACAATGAGCAGTTCTTC. Residues: CASSLPLAGYNEQFF. This sequence joins TRBV5-1 and TRBJ2-1, with 10 bases matching TRBD2. Germline V lookup: CDR1 SGHRS, CDR2 YFSETQ. The CDR3 has 15 residues. The trim removed 1 base at V and 4 bases at J, leaving 2 bases unmatched.

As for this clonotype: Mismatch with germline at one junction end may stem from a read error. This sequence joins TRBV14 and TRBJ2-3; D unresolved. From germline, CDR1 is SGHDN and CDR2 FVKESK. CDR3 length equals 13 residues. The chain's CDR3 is CASSQEVTDMQYF. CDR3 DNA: TGTGCCAGCAGCCAAGAGGTCACAGATATGCAGTATTTT.

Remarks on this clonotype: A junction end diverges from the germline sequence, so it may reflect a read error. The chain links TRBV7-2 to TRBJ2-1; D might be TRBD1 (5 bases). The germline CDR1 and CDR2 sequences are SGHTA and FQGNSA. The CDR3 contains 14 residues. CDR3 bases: TGTGCCAGCAGCTTAGAAAGGGGATACAATGCGCAGTTCTTC. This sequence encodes CASSLERGYNAQFF.

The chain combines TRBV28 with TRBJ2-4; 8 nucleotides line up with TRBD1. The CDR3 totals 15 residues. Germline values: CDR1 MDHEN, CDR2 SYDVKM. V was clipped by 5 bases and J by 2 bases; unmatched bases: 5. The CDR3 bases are TGTGCCAGCAGTACAGGGGGTTCGTCCAAAAACATTCAGTACTTC. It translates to CASSTGGSSKNIQYF.

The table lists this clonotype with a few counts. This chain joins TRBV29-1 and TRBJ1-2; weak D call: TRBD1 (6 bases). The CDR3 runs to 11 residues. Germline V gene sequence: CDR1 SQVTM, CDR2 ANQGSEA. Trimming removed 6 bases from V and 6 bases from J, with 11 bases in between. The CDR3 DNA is TGCAGCGTACAGACAGGAGATGGCTACACCTTC. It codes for CSVQTGDGYTF.

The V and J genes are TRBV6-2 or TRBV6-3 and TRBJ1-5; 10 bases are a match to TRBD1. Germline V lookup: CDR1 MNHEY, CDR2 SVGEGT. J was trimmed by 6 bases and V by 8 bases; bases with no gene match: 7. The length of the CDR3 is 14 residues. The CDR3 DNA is TGTGCCAGCGTGGACAGGGGGGACGGTCAGCCCCAGCATTTT. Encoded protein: CASVDRGDGQPQHF.

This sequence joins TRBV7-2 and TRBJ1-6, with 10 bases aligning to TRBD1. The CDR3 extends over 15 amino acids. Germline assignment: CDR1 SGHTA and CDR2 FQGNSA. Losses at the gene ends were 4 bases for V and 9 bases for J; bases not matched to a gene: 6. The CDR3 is CASSWGQGISSPLHF. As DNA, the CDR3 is TGTGCCAGCAGCTGGGGACAGGGGATTAGTTCACCCCTCCACTTT.

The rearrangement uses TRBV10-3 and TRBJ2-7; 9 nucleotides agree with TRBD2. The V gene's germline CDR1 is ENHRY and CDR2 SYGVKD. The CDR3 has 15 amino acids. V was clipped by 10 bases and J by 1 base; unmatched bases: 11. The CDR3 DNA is TGTGCCACCCAAAACAGCGGGAGGCTTTCCTACGAGCAGTACTTC. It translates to CATQNSGRLSYEQYF.

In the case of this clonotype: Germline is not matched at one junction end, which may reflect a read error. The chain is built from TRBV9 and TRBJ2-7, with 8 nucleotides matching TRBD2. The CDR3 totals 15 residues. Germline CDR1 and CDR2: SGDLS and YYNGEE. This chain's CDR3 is CTSSASGTSLYEQYF. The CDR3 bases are TGTACCAGCAGCGCATCCGGGACTAGTCTCTACGAGCAGTACTTC.

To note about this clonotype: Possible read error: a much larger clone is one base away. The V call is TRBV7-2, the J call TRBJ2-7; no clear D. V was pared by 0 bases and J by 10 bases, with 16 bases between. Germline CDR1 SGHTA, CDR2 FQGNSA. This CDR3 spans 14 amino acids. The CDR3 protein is CASSLAGIQEIQYF. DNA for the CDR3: TGTGCCAGCAGCTTAGCGGGAATCCAAGAGATCCAGTACTTC.

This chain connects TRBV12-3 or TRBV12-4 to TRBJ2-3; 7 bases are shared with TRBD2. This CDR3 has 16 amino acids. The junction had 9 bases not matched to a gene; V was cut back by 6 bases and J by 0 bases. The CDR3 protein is CASSPSGVASTDTQYF. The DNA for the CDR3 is TGTGCCAGCAGCCCGAGCGGGGTGGCTAGCACAGATACGCAGTATTTT.

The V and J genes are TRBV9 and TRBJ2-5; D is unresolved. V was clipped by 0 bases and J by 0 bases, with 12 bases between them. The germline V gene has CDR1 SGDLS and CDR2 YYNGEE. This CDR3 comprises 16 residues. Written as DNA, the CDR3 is TGTGCCAGCAGCGTAGCCCATGGAAGGTACCAAGAGACCCAGTACTTC. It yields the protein CASSVAHGRYQETQYF.

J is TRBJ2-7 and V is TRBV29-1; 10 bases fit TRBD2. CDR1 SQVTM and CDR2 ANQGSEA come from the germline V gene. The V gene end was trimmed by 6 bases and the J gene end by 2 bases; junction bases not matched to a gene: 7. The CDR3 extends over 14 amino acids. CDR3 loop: CSVQTSGVTYEQYF. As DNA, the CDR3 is TGCAGCGTGCAAACTAGCGGGGTAACCTACGAGCAGTACTTC.